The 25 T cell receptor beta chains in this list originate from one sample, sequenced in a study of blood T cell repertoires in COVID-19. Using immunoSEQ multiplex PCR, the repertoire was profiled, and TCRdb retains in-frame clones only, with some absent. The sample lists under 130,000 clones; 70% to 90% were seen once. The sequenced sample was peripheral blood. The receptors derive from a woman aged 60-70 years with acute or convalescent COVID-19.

The CDR3, as DNA: TGTGCCAGCTCACCAGGCCCCAGTCTGAACACTGAAGCTTTCTTT. Translation: CASSPGPSLNTEAFF. The rearrangement uses TRBV18 and TRBJ1-1; D is unclear. Germline CDR1 is KGHSH and CDR2 is LQKENI. CDR3 length: 15 amino acids. Trimming took 2 bases from V and 0 from J, leaving 10 bases between them.

This CDR3 reads CASSLDPASNEQFF. For the CDR3, the DNA is TGTGCCAGCAGCTTAGATCCAGCGTCGAATGAGCAGTTCTTC. The chain couples TRBV11-3 to TRBJ2-1; D unclear. Trimming removed 0 bases from V and 7 bases from J, with 10 bases in between. The germline V gene encodes CDR1 SGHNT and CDR2 YENEEA. This CDR3 region has 14 residues.

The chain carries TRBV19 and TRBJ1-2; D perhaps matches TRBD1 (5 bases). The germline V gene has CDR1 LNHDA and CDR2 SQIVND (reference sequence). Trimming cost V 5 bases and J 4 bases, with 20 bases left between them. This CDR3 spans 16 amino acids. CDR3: CASSRGHPPDSYGYTF. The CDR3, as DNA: TGTGCCAGTAGTCGTGGACACCCTCCCGACTCCTATGGCTACACCTTC.

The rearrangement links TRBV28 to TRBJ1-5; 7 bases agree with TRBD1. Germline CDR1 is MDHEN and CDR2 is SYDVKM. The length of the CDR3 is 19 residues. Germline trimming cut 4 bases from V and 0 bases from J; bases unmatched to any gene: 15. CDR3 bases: TGTGCCAGCAGTTACCACAGGGGCGACTTAATCGATAGCAATCAGCCCCAGCATTTT. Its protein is CASSYHRGDLIDSNQPQHF.

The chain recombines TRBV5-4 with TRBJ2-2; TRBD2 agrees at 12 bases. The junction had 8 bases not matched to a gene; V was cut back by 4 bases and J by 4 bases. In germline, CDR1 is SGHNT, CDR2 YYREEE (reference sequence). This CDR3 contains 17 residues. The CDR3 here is CASSPSGRAPGTGELFF. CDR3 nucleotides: TGTGCCAGCAGCCCTAGCGGGAGGGCCCCGGGCACCGGGGAGCTGTTTTTT.

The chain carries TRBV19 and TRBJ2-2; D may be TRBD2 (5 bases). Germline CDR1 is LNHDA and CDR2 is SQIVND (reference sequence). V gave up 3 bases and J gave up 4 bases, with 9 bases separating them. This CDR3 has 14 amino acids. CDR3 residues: CASSIVGSTGELFF. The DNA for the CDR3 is TGTGCCAGTAGTATTGTGGGGAGCACCGGGGAGCTGTTTTTT. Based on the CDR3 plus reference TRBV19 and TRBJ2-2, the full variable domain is DGGITQSPKYLFRKEGQNVTLSCEQNLNHDAMYWYRQDPGQGLRLIYYSQIVNDFQKGDIAEGYSVSREKKESFPLTVTSAQKNPTAFYLCASSIVGSTGELFFGEGSRLTVL.

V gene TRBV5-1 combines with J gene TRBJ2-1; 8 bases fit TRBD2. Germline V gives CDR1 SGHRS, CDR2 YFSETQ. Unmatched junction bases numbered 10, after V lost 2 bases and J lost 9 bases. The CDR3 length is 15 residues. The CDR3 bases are TGCGCCAGCAGCTTAGGTCCTAGCGGGCTTCGTGAGCAGTTCTTC. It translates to CASSLGPSGLREQFF.

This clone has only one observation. CDR3 coding DNA: TGTGCCAGCAGCTTGTCGGCTGGAAACACCATATATTTT. Translating it yields CASSLSAGNTIYF. This sequence joins TRBV5-5 and TRBJ1-3; D is uncertain. Per germline, CDR1 SGHKS and CDR2 YYEKEE (reference sequence). Between the trimmed V and J ends, which lost 1 base and 2 bases, there was a span of 4 bases. The CDR3 is 13 amino acids.

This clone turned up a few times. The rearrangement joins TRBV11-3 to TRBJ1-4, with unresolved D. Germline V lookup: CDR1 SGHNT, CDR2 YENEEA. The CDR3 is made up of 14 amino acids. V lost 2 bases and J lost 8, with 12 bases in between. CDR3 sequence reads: CASSLPTKAEKLFF. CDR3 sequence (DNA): TGTGCCAGCAGCTTACCGACCAAAGCGGAAAAACTGTTTTTT.

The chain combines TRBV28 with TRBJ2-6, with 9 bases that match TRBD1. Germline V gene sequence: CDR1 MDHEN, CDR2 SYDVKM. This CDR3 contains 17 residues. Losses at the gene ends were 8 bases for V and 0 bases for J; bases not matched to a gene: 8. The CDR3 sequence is CASRTRQGDSGANVLTF. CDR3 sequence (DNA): TGTGCCAGCCGAACCCGACAGGGGGACTCTGGGGCCAACGTCCTGACTTTC.

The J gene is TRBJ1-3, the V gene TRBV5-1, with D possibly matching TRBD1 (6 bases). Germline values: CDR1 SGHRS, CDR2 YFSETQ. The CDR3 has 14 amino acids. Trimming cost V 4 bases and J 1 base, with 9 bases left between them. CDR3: CASSNGQSGNTIYF. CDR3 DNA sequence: TGCGCCAGCAGCAATGGACAGTCTGGAAACACCATATATTTT.

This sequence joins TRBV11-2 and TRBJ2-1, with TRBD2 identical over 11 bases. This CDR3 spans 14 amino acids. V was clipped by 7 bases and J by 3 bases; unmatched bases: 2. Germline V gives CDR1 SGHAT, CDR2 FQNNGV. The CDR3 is CASTTSGGYNEQFF. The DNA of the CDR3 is TGTGCCAGCACAACTAGCGGGGGCTACAATGAGCAGTTCTTC. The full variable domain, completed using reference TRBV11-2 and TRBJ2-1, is EAGVAQSPRYKIIEKRQSVAFWCNPISGHATLYWYQQILGQGPKLLIQFQNNGVVDDSQLPKDRFSAERLKGVDSTLKIQPAKLEDSAVYLCASTTSGGYNEQFFGPGTRLTVL.

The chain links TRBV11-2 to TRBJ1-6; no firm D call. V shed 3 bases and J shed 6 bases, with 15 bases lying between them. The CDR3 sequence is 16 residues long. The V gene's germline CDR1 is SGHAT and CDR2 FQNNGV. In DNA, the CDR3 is TGTGCCAGCAGCTTCGTTTTAGGAGAGAGTAATTCACCCCTCCACTTT. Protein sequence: CASSFVLGESNSPLHF.

As DNA, the CDR3 is TGTGCCAGTTACCCCCCTGGGCGGGGGGCTCGAGGCTACACCTTC. Encoded protein: CASYPPGRGARGYTF. This sequence joins TRBV6-6 and TRBJ1-2; D possibly corresponds to TRBD1 (6 bases). CDR3 size: 15 residues. Germline lookup yields CDR1 MNHNY and CDR2 SVGAGI (reference sequence). Trimming took 9 bases from V and 8 from J, leaving 25 bases between them.

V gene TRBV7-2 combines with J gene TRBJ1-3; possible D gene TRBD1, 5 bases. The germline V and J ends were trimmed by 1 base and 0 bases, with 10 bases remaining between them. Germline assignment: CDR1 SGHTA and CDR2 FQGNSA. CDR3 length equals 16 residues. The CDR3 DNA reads TGTGCCAGCAGCTTAGGGTGGGGCCGCTCTGGAAACACCATATATTTT. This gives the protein CASSLGWGRSGNTIYF.

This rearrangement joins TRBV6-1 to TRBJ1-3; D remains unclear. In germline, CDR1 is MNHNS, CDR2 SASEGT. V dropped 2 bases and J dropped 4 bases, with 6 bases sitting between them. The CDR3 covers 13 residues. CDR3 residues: CASSESRGNTIYF. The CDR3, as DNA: TGTGCCAGCAGTGAAAGCCGCGGAAACACCATATATTTT.

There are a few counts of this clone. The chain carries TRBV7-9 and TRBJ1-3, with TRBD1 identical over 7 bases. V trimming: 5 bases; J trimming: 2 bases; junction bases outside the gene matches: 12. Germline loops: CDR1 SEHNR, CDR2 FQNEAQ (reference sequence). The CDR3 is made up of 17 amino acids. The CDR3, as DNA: TGTGCCAGCAGCCCAGGGACAGCCCTGGCCCCTGGAAACACCATATATTTT. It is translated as CASSPGTALAPGNTIYF.

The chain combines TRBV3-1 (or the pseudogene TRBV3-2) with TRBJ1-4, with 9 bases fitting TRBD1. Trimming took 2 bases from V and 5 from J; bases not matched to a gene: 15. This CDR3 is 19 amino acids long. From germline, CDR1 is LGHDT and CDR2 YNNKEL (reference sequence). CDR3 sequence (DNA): TGTGCCAGCAGCCAAACCACCGGGACAGGGTTTGGGCCGAATGAAAAACTGTTTTTT. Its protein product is CASSQTTGTGFGPNEKLFF.

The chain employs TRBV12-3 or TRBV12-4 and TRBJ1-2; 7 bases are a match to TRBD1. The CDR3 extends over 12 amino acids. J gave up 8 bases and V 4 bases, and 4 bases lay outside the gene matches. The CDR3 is CASSSPQGGYTF. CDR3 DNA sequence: TGTGCCAGCAGTTCTCCACAGGGGGGCTACACCTTC.

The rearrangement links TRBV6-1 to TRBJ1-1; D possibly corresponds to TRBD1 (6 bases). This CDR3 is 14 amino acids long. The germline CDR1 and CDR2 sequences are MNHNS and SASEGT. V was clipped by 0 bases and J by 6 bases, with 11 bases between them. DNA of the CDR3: TGTGCCAGCAGTGAAGCGGTACAGGGCGCTGAAGCTTTCTTT. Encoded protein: CASSEAVQGAEAFF.

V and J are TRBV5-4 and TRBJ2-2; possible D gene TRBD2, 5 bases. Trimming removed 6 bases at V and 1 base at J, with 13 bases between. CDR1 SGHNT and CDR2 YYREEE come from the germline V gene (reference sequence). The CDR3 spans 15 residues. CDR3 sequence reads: CASTPGGGNTGELFF. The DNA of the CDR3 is TGTGCCAGCACCCCTGGTGGAGGGAACACCGGGGAGCTGTTTTTT.

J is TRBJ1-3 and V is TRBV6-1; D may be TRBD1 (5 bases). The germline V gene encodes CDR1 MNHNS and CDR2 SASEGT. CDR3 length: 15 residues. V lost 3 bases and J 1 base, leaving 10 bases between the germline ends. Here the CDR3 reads CASSDRGVSGNTIYF. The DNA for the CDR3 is TGTGCCAGCAGTGATCGGGGGGTATCTGGAAACACCATATATTTT.

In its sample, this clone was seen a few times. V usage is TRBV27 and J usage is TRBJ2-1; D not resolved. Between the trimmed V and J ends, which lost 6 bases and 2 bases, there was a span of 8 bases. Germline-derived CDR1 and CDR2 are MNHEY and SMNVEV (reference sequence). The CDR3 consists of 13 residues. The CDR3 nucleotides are TGTGCCAGCAGCGGAGCACCCTACAATGAGCAGTTCTTC. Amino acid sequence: CASSGAPYNEQFF.

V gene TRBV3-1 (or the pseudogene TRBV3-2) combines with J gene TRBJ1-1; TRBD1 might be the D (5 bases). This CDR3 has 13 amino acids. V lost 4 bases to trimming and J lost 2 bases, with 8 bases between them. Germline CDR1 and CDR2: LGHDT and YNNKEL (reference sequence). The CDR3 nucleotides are TGTGCCAGCAGCCTGGACACTAACACTGAAGCTTTCTTT. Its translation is CASSLDTNTEAFF.

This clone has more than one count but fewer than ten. This CDR3 is CASKGDTEAFF. CDR3 DNA sequence: TGCGCCAGCAAAGGAGACACTGAAGCTTTCTTT. The rearrangement joins TRBV5-1 to TRBJ1-1; D uncertain. The germline CDR1 and CDR2 sequences are SGHRS and YFSETQ. This CDR3 spans 11 amino acids. V was clipped by 6 bases and J by 3 bases, with 6 bases between them.